This T cell receptor beta chain was profiled in a study of T cells after yellow fever vaccination (dated by TCRdb to 2018 to 2020). Describing the broader study: The SMART-Seq v4 Ultra Low Input RNA kit was used to prepare libraries from fractions with low cell numbers. To follow T-cell clones before and after primary and booster YFV17D yellow fever vaccination, bulk TCR alpha and beta repertoires were sequenced over time. The cohort comprised two healthy male donors, one aged 18 to 29 and one aged 30 to 40 years. Blood was collected at multiple timepoints before and after primary and secondary immunization, and bulk PBMC replicates and cell subsets were isolated.

The CDR3 starts with the cysteine, ends with the phenylalanine, and has 19 residues. CDR3 DNA is the only sequence kept; it has 57 bases, read in frame from the first base. Taken with the paper, the label for treatment or condition translates to: live attenuated yellow fever vaccine strain. A standard Ficoll-Paque protocol was used to isolate PBMCs from peripheral blood. Dynabeads CD4 and CD8 positive selection kits were used to isolate the CD4 and CD8 T-cell fractions. TriZol was used to extract RNA from bulk PBMCs, CD4 and CD8 fractions, and dextramer-positive and dextramer-negative fractions. The paper as a whole reports these results and caveats: Compared with the primary T-cell response, the secondary T-cell response was weaker but faster, peaking on day 5 rather than day 15. A small share of clonotypes was detected in both CD4 and CD8 compartments, with the overlap likely arising from convergent recombination. After the booster, most clones that had expanded after primary vaccination were detected again (around 96% of CD4 and roughly nine tenths of CD8), suggesting broad maintenance of memory. Only a couple of donors were included in the study, so the extent to which the findings can be generalized is limited. Computational filtering was needed because FACS-sorted repertoires could contain abundant contaminating clonotypes from the bulk population.

Synthesis of TCR cDNA relied on 5'RACE template switching, a step that introduced a universal primer site along with unique molecular identifiers. Priming for cDNA synthesis came from both the TCR alpha and TCR beta constant segments. Libraries were amplified in two PCR steps, with sample barcodes and sequencing adapters added in the second step. Sequencing of libraries was performed on Illumina HiSeq 2500 (2x100 bp) or NovaSeq (2x150 bp). On the study's bioinformatics: Reads were demultiplexed and collapsed into UMI consensus sequences with MIGEC, and V(D)J alignment was performed with MiXCR. Using edgeR on replicate PBMC samples, clonotypes were called vaccine-responding if FDR was below 0.01 and the log2 fold change was above 5 up to day 15. Each bulk clonotype received a CD4 or CD8 identity based on whether the sequenced CD4 or CD8 repertoire contained that clonotype at higher abundance. The raw public data were reprocessed by TCRdb itself: fastp quality trimming at Q25, MiXCR clonotype calling, in-frame beta chains only. Every distinct CDR3 protein forms one entry, paired with its most common genes and DNA. TCRdb, not the authors, supplied the V and J calls. The sample table lists about 260,000 distinct CDR3 sequences, roughly 13% of them with a count of one. Around 0.49% of the sample rests with the top ten.

This clonotype was observed a handful of times. Its antigen target is currently unknown. The record has no base qualities; no much larger clone is one base away. In this chain, TRBV21-1 is recombined with TRBJ2-1; the table's TRBD2 call for D was not verified on the DNA. TRBV21-1 is designated a pseudogene. The clonotype was recovered from a man aged 30 to 45 who received the YFV17D yellow fever vaccine. Material: CD4+ T cells sorted from PBMCs, obtained 45 days after the yellow fever booster vaccination. CDR3 reads: CASSKVWGLAGGTPHEQFF. The DNA reads TGTGCCAGCAGCAAAGTGTGGGGGCTAGCGGGAGGAACCCCCCATGAGCAGTTCTTC.